Below, one T cell receptor (beta chain) is given with its context. The antigen remains undetermined. Only healthy Caucasians were enrolled as donors. The sample is drawn from a study of identical twins. The study's findings and limits: The study found excess low generation probability among twin-shared out-of-frame alpha sequences.

TCRdb used MiXCR to reprocess the 5' RACE reads, holding one entry per CDR3 protein. The sample has approximately 700,000 distinct CDR3 sequences, 5.5% to 7.5% seen once. The CDR3 totals 16 residues. Per germline, CDR1 SEHNR and CDR2 FQNEAQ (reference sequence). Germline trimming cut 1 base from V and 9 bases from J; bases unmatched to any gene: 6. The sample was naive T cells sorted from blood. The gene calls are TRBV7-9 and TRBJ2-1; TRBD2 matches 13 bases. This clonotype was sampled from a man aged 18 to 35 in good health. This chain's CDR3 is CASSLGRGLAGSEQFF. The CDR3 DNA reads as TGTGCCAGCAGCTTAGGACGGGGACTAGCGGGATCTGAGCAGTTCTTC.